This T cell receptor beta chain was sequenced in a study of cytomegalovirus exposure and HLA in healthy donors. At the level of the study: The roughly 120 validation repertoires and the 666 first-cohort repertoires shared a platform, a later analysis reported. Study observations and caveats: Subsequent analysis revealed that first-cohort TCR clusters tended to co-occur in the 95 to 150 validation repertoires. Overall, approximately 150 TCR beta chains were annotated as cytomegalovirus-associated.

The donors were members of the validation cohort comprising roughly 130 subjects, separate from the roughly 600-subject first cohort. The table came from immunoSEQ multiplex PCR; TCRdb's copy has only in-frame clones and leaves some out. Among about 160,000 clones listed, around 88% were seen once. The length of the CDR3 is 15 residues. The V end was cut by 0 bases, the J end by 0 bases, with 9 bases between. The V gene's germline CDR1 is SGHRS and CDR2 YFSETQ. Regarding this clone: Its antigen is not identified.

The material sequenced was PBMCs. The TCR sequence derives from a woman between 18 and 30 years old in good health and CMV-seronegative. This chain joins TRBV5-1 and TRBJ1-1; D is possibly TRBD1 (6 bases). For the CDR3, the DNA is TGCGCCAGCAGCTTGGCAGGGGACATGAACACTGAAGCTTTCTTT. Amino acid sequence: CASSLAGDMNTEAFF.